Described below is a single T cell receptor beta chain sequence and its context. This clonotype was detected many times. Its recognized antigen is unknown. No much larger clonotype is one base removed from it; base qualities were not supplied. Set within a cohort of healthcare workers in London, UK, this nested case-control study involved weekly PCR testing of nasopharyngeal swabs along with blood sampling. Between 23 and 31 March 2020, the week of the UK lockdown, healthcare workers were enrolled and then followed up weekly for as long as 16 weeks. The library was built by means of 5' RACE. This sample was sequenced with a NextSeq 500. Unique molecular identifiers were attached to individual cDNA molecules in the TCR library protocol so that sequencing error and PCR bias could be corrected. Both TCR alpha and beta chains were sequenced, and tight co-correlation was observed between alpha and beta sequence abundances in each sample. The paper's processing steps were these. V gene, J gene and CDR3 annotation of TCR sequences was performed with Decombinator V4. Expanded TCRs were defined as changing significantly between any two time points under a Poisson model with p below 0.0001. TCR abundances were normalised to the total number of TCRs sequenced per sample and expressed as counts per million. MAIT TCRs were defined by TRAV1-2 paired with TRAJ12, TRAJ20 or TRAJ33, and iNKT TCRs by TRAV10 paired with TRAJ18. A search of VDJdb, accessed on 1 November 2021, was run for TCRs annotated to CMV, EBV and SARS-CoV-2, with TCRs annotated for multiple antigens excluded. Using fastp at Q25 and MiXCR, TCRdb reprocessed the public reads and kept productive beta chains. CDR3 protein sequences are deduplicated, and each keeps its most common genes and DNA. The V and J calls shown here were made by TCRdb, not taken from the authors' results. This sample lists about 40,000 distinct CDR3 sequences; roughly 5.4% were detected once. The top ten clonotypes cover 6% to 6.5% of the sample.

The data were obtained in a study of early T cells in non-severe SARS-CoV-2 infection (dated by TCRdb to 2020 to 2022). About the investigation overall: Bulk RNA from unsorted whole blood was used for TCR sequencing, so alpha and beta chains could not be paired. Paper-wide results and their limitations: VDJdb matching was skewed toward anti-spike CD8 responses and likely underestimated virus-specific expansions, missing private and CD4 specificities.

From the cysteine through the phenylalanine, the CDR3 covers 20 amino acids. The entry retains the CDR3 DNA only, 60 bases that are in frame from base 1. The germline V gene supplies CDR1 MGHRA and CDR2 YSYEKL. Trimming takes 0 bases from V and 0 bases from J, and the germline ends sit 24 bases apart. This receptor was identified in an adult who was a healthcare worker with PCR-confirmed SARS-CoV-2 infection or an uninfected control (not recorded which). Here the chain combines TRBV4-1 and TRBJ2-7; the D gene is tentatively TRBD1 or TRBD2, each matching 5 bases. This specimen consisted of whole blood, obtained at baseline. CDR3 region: CASSQDRLSVGGSSSYEQYF. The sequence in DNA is TGCGCCAGCAGCCAAGATAGGTTATCGGTTGGGGGTTCTAGCTCCTACGAGCAGTACTTC.